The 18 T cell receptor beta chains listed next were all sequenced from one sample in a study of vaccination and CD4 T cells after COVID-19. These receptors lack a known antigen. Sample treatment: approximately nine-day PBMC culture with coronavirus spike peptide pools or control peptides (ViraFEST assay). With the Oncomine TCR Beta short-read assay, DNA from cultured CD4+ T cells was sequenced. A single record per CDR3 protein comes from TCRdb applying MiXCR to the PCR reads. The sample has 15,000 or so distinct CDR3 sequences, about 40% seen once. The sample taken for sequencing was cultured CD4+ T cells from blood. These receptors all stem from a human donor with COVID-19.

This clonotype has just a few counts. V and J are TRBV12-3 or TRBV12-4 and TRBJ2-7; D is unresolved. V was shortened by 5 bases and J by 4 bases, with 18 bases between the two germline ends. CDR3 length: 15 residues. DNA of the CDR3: TGTGCCAGCAGTGGAGATAGACGGTGGAAGTACGAGCAGTACTTC. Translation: CASSGDRRWKYEQYF.

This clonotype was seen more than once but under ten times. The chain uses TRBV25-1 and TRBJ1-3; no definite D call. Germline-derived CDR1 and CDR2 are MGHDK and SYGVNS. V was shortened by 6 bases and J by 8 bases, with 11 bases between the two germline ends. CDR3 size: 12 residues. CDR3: CASSPGGHTIYF. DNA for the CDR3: TGTGCCAGCAGCCCGGGTGGGCACACCATATATTTT.

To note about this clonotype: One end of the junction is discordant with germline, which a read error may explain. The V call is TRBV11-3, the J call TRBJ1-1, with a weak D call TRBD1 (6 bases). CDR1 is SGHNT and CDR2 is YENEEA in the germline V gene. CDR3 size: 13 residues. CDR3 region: CASSWEGDTGAFF. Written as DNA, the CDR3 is TGTGCCAGCAGCTGGGAAGGGGACACTGGAGCTTTCTTT.

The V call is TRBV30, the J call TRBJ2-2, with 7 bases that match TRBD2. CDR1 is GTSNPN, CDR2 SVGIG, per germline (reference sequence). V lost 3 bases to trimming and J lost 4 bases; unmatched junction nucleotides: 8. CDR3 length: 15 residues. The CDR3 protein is CAWRMGGKGTGELFF. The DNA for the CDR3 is TGTGCCTGGAGAATGGGGGGGAAGGGCACCGGGGAGCTGTTTTTT.

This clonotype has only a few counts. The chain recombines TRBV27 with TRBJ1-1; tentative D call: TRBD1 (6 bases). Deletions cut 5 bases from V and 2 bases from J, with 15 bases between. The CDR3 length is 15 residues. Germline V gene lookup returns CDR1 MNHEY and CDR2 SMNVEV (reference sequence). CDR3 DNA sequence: TGTGCCAGCAGTAGTTTTCGGGGGCCAAACACTGAAGCTTTCTTT. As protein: CASSSFRGPNTEAFF.

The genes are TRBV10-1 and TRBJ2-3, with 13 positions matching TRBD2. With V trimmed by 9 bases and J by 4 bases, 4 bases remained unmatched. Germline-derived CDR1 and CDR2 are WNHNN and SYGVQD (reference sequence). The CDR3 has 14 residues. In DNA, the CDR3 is TGCGCCAGTTCGGGACTAGCGGGGTCAGATACGCAGTATTTT. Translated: CASSGLAGSDTQYF.

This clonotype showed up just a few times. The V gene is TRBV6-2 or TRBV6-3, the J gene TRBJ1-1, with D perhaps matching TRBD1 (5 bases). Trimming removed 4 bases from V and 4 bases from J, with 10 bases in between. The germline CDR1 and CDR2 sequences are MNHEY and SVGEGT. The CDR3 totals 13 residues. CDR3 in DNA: TGTGCCAGCAGTTTCGGGACCCTCACTGAAGCTTTCTTT. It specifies CASSFGTLTEAFF.

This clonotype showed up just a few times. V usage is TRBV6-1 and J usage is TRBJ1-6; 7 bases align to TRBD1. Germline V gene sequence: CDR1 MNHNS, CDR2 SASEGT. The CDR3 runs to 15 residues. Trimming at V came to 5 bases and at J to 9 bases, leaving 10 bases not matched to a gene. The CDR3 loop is CASSQDRSTASPLHF. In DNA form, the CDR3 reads TGTGCCAGCAGTCAGGACAGGTCGACGGCTTCACCCCTCCACTTT.

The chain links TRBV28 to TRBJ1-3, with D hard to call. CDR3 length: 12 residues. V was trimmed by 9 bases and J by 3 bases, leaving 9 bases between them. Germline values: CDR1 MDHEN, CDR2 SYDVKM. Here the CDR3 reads CARTYDGNTIYF. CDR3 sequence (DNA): TGTGCCAGGACCTATGATGGAAACACCATATATTTT.

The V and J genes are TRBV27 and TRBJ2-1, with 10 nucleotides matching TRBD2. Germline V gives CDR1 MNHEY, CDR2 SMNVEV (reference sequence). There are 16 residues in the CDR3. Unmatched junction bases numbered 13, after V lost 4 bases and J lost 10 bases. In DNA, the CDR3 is TGTGCCAGCAGTTCTAGCGGGGGAAGGGGTAGATCGGAGCAGTTCTTC. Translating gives CASSSSGGRGRSEQFF.

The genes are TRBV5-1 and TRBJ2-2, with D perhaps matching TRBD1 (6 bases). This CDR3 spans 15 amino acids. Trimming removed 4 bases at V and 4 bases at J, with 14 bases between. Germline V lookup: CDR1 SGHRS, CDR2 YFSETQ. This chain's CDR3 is CASSLPRGATGELFF. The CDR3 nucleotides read TGCGCCAGCAGCCTCCCCAGGGGTGCCACCGGGGAGCTGTTTTTT.

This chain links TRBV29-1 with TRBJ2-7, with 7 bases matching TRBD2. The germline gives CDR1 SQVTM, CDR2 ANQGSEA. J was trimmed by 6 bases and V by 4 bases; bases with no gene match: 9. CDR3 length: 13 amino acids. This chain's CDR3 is CSVGGQRGSEQYF. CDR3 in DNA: TGCAGCGTTGGTGGGCAACGCGGGAGCGAGCAGTACTTC.

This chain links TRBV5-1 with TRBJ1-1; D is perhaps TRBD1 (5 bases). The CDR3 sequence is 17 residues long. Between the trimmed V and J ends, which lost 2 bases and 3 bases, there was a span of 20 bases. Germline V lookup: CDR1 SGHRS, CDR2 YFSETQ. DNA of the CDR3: TGCGCCAGCAGCTTACCCCGTGGGGGGTTAGGAGACACTGAAGCTTTCTTT. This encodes CASSLPRGGLGDTEAFF.

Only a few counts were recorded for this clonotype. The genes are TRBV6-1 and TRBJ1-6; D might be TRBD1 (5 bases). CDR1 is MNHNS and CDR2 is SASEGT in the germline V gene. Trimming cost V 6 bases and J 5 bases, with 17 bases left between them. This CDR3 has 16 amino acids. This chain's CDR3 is CASSAGMVGDNSPLHF. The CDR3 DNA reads TGTGCCAGCAGCGCAGGGATGGTCGGAGATAATTCACCCCTCCACTTT.

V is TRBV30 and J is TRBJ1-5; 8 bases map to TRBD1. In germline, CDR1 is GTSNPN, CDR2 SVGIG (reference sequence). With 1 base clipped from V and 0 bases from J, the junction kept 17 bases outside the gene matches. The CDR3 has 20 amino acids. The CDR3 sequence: CAWSGFNRDRSDYSNQPQHF. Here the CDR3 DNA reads TGTGCCTGGAGTGGTTTTAACCGGGACAGGTCGGACTATAGCAATCAGCCCCAGCATTTT.

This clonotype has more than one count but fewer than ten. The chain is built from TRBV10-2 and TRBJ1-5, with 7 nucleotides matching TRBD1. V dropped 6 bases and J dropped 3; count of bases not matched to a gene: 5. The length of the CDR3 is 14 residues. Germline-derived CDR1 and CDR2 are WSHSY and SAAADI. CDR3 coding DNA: TGCGCCAGCAGGCGGGACAGCCTCAATCAGCCCCAGCATTTT. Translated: CASRRDSLNQPQHF.

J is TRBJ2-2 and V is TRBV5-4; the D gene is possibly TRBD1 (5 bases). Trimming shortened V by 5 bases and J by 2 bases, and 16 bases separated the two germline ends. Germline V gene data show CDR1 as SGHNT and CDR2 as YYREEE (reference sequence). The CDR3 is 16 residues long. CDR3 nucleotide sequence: TGTGCCAGCAGTCATGTGAACAGGAGAAACACCGGGGAGCTGTTTTTT. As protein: CASSHVNRRNTGELFF. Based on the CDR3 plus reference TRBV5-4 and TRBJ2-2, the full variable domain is ETGVTQSPTHLIKTRGQQVTLRCSSQSGHNTVSWYQQALGQGPQFIFQYYREEENGRGNFPPRFSGLQFPNYSSELNVNALELDDSALYLCASSHVNRRNTGELFFGEGSRLTVL.

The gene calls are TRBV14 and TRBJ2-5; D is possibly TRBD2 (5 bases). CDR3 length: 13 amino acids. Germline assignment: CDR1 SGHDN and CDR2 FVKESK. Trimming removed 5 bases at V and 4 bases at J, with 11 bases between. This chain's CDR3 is CASSGSGRETQYF. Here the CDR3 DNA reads TGTGCCAGCAGCGGCTCGGGAAGAGAGACCCAGTACTTC. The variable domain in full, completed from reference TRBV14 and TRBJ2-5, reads EAGVTQFPSHSVIEKGQTVTLRCDPISGHDNLYWYRRVMGKEIKFLLHFVKESKQDESGMPNNRFLAERTGGTYSTLKVQPAELEDSGVYFCASSGSGRETQYFGPGTRLLVL.